This TCR beta chain derives from a study of blood T cell repertoires in COVID-19. Clinical history reported by participants formed the basis on which cohorts were assigned. Resolution of symptoms, clearance, or two negative PCRs was present in recovered Cohort 3 donors. Under the authors' procedure: Nucleated cell counts were estimated from reference gene primer amplification. Generated by immunoSEQ multiplex PCR, the TCRdb table keeps only in-frame clones and is missing some. Clonal size and the V and J genes are those of that table, whereas D and trimming came from the DNA. The data show 120,000 or so clones, around 83% seen once. V was trimmed by 3 bases and J by 5 bases, leaving 8 bases between them. The germline V gene has CDR1 LNHNV and CDR2 YYDKDF (reference sequence). The CDR3 consists of 13 residues.

This sequence was found in a woman aged 30 to 39 who had recovered from COVID-19. The sequenced sample consisted of PBMCs or T cells enriched from blood (not recorded which). The chain employs TRBV15 and TRBJ1-3; D is uncertain. CDR3 sequence: CATSSRERNTIYF. The CDR3 DNA reads TGTGCCACCAGCAGCCGAGAGCGAAACACCATATATTTT.